These 4 T cell receptor beta chains were all obtained from the same sample, sequenced in a study of T-cell memory formation after mild COVID-19. TCRdb redid the calling of the 5' RACE reads with MiXCR, one entry per CDR3 protein. The sample lists 400,000 to 550,000 distinct CDR3 sequences, approximately 25% occurring once. Sequencing used PBMCs or a T cell subset sorted from them (not recorded which). The receptors shown here come from an adult woman who had mild COVID-19 (a few samples of this study predate the infection). Cell type and time point are not known.

The rearrangement joins TRBV7-2 to TRBJ2-1; D might be TRBD2 (7 bases). With 1 base removed from V and 1 base from J, the gap between germline ends came to 11 bases. Germline-derived CDR1 and CDR2 are SGHTA and FQGNSA. The CDR3 loop spans 16 amino acids. DNA of the CDR3: TGTGCCAGCAGCTTAGGGCGGGGGCTATCCTACAATGAGCAGTTCTTC. Protein sequence: CASSLGRGLSYNEQFF.

This chain connects TRBV12-5 to TRBJ2-3; TRBD2 agrees at 9 bases. The V and J ends lost 0 bases and 5 bases, in that order; junction bases with no gene match: 21. Germline V gene lookup returns CDR1 LGHNT and CDR2 FRNRAP. The CDR3 has 21 residues. The CDR3 sequence is CASGLVRGASGIGSGKDTQYF. The CDR3 nucleotides are TGTGCTAGTGGTTTGGTCAGAGGGGCTAGCGGGATCGGATCTGGTAAAGATACGCAGTATTTT.

This clonotype has only one observation. This chain uses TRBV7-9 with TRBJ2-5; D is possibly TRBD2 (6 bases). Between the trimmed V and J ends, which lost 5 bases and 5 bases, there was a span of 24 bases. Germline values: CDR1 SEHNR, CDR2 FQNEAQ (reference sequence). This CDR3 contains 17 residues. CDR3 sequence (DNA): TGTGCCAGCAGCCCCGGGGACTCCCCCAAAACGAGTGAGACCCAGTACTTC. Amino acid sequence: CASSPGDSPKTSETQYF.

This chain uses TRBV30 with TRBJ2-7, with D unclear. The CDR3 is 11 amino acids. The germline gives CDR1 GTSNPN, CDR2 SVGIG (reference sequence). With 7 bases removed from V and 5 bases from J, the gap between germline ends came to 12 bases. CDR3 protein: CAYHLVDEQYF. CDR3 coding DNA: TGTGCCTACCACCTTGTGGACGAGCAGTACTTC. Using reference TRBV30 and TRBJ2-7 for the parts outside the CDR3, the full variable domain is SQTIHQWPATLVQPVGSPLSLECTVEGTSNPNLYWYRQAAGRGLQLLFYSVGIGQISSEVPQNLSASRPQDRQFILSSKKLLLSDSGFYLCAYHLVDEQYFGPGTRLTVT.